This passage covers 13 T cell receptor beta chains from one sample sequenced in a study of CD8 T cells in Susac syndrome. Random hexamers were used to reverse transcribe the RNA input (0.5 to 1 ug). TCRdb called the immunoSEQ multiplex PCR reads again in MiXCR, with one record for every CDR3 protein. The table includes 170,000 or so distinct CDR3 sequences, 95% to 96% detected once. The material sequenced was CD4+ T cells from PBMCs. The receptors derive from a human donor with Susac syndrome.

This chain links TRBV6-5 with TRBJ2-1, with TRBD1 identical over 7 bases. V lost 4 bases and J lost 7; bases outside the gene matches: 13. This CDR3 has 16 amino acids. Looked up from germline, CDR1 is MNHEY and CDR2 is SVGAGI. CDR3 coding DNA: TGTGCCAGCAGTTCCTTCACAGGGGTGGGGAAGAATGAGCAGTTCTTC. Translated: CASSSFTGVGKNEQFF.

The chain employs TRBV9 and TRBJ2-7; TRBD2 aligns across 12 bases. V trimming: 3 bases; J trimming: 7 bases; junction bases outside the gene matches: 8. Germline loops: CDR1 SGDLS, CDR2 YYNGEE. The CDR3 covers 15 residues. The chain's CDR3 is CASSAETSGRGEQYF. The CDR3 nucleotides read TGTGCCAGCAGCGCGGAGACTAGCGGGAGAGGTGAGCAGTACTTC. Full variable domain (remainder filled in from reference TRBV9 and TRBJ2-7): DSGVTQTPKHLITATGQRVTLRCSPRSGDLSVYWYQQSLDQGLQFLIQYYNGEERAKGNILERFSAQQFPDLHSELNLSSLELGDSALYFCASSAETSGRGEQYFGPGTRLTVT.

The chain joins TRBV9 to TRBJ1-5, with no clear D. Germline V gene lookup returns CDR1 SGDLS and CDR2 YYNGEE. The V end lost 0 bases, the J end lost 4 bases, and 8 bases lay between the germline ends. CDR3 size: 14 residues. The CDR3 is CASSVGGFNQPQHF. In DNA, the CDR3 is TGTGCCAGCAGCGTAGGTGGGTTTAATCAGCCCCAGCATTTT. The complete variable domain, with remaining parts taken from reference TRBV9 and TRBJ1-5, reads DSGVTQTPKHLITATGQRVTLRCSPRSGDLSVYWYQQSLDQGLQFLIQYYNGEERAKGNILERFSAQQFPDLHSELNLSSLELGDSALYFCASSVGGFNQPQHFGDGTRLSIL.

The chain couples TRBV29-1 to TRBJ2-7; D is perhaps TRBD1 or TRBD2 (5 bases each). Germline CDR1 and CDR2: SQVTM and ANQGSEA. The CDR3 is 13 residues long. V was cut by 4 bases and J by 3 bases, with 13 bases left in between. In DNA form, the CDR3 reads TGCAGCGTTGTAGTACAGGCGGGCTACGAGCAGTACTTC. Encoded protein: CSVVVQAGYEQYF.

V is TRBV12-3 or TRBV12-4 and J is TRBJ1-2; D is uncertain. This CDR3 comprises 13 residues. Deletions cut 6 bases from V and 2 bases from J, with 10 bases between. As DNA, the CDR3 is TGTGCCAGCAGCTTAATAACAAACTATGGCTACACCTTC. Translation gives CASSLITNYGYTF.

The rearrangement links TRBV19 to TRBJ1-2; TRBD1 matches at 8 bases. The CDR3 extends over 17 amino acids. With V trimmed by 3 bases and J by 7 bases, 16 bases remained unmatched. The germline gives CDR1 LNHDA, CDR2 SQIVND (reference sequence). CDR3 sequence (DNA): TGTGCCAGTAGTATCGGGGGGACAGGATCAACGGTCGGTGGCTACACCTTC. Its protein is CASSIGGTGSTVGGYTF.

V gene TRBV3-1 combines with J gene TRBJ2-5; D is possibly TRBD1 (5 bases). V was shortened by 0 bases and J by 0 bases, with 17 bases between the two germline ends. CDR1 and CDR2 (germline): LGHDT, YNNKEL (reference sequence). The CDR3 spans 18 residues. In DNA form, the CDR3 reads TGTGCCAGCAGCCAAGAGAACCAAAGGGGCTCGCACCAAGAGACCCAGTACTTC. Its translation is CASSQENQRGSHQETQYF.

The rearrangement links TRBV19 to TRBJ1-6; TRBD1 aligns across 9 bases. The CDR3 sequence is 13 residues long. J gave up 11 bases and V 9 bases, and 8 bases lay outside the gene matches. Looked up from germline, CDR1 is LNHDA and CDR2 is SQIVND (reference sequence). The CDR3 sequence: CASGDRVHTPLHF. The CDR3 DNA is TGTGCCAGCGGGGACAGGGTTCATACACCCCTCCACTTT.

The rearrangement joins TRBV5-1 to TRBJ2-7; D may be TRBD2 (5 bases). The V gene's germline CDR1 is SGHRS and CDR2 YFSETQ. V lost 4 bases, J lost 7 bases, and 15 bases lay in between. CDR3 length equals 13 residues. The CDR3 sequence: CASSEGPLSEQYV. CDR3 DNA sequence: TGCGCCAGCAGCGAGGGCCCGTTGAGTGAGCAGTACGTC.

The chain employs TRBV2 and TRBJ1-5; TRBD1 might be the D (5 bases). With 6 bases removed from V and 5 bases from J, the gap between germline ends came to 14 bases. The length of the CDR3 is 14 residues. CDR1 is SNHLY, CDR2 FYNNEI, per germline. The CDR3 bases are TGTGCCAGCAGCTCGAGGGAGGGGTATCAGCCCCAGCATTTT. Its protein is CASSSREGYQPQHF.

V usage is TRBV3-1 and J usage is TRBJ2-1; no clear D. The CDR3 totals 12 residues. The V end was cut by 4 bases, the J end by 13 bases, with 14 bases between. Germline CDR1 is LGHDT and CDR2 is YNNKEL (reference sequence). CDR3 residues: CASSPQLPVQFF. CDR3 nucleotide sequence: TGTGCCAGCAGCCCCCAATTGCCAGTACAGTTCTTC.

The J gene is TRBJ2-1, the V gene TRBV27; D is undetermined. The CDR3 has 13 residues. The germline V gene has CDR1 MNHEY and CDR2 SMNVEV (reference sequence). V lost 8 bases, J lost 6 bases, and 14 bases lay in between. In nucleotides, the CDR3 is TGTGCCAGCTCTCCCCCTCCCCGCAATGAGCAGTTCTTC. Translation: CASSPPPRNEQFF.

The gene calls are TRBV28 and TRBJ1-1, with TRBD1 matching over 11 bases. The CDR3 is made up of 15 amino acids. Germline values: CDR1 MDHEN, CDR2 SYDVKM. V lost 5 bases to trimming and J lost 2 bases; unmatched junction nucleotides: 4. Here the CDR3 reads CASSLGQGVNTEAFF. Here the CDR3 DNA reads TGTGCCAGCAGTCTGGGACAGGGGGTCAACACTGAAGCTTTCTTT.